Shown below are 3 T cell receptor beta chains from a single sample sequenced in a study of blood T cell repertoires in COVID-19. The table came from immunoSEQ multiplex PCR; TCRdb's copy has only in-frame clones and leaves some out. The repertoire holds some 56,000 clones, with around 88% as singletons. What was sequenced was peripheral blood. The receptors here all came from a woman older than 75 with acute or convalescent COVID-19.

The CDR3 is CASSLDAGGTGELFF. The CDR3 DNA sequence: TGCGCCAGCAGCTTGGACGCAGGGGGGACCGGGGAGCTGTTTTTT. This chain joins TRBV5-1 and TRBJ2-2, with D tentatively TRBD1 (7 bases). The CDR3 is 15 residues long. Germline V gene data show CDR1 as SGHRS and CDR2 as YFSETQ. The germline V and J ends were trimmed by 0 bases and 5 bases, with 11 bases remaining between them.

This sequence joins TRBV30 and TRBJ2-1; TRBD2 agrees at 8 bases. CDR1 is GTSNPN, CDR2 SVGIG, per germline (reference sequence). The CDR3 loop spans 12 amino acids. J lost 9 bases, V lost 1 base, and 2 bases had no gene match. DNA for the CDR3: TGTGCCTGGAGTGAACTAGCGGCTGAGCAGTTCTTC. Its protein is CAWSELAAEQFF.

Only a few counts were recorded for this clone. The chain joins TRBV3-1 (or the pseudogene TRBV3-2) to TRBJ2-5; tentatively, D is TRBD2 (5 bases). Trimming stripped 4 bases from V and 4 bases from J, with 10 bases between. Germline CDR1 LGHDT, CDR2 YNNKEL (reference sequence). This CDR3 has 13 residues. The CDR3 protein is CASSLWTSETQYF. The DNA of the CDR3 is TGTGCCAGCAGCCTTTGGACTTCAGAGACCCAGTACTTC.